The entry below describes one T cell receptor (beta chain). The sample is drawn from a study of T cell responses to AZD1222 COVID-19 vaccine. Sequencing was performed with immunoSEQ multiplex PCR; in TCRdb, only in-frame clones are kept and a portion is missing. The repertoire consists of about 180,000 clones, with around 90% occurring once and the leading ten covering more than 0.4%. This CDR3 is 15 amino acids long. Germline V gene sequence: CDR1 MGHRA, CDR2 YSYEKL. J lost 1 base, V lost 3 bases, and 2 bases had no gene match. Source: peripheral blood, taken on day 0 of AZD1222 vaccination. The chain couples TRBV4-1 to TRBJ2-3; 9 bases align to TRBD1. This sequence was found in an adult in good health. CDR3 amino acids: CASSQGQGGTDTQYF. Here the CDR3 DNA reads TGCGCCAGCAGCCAGGGACAGGGAGGCACAGATACGCAGTATTTT.